This T cell receptor (beta chain) was captured by sequencing in a study of blood T cell repertoires in COVID-19. Across the whole study: T cells, B-cell-depleted T cells, or PBMCs provided the cDNA or gDNA that served as material.

Per the germline V gene, CDR1 is SGHRS and CDR2 is YFSETQ. Unmatched junction bases numbered 1, after V lost 1 base and J lost 2 bases. The CDR3 is 15 residues long. Those enrolled, adults aged 18 to 89 years, came from about 24 US areas. Under the authors' procedure: Estimates of nucleated cell counts were drawn from the amplification of reference gene primers. Clones were sequenced by immunoSEQ multiplex PCR, and TCRdb holds only the in-frame ones, with some missing. Clone size and the V and J calls come from that table; the DNA yielded D and trimming. The sample shows 200,000 to 250,000 clones, around 88% of them seen only once.

The chain carries TRBV5-1 and TRBJ2-5, with 11 positions matching TRBD1. The sequence was collected from a woman younger than 45 who had been exposed to COVID-19. Input material: PBMCs or T cells enriched from blood (not recorded which). This CDR3 is CASSLWDRGQETQYF. DNA of the CDR3: TGCGCCAGCAGCTTGTGGGACAGGGGGCAAGAGACCCAGTACTTC.